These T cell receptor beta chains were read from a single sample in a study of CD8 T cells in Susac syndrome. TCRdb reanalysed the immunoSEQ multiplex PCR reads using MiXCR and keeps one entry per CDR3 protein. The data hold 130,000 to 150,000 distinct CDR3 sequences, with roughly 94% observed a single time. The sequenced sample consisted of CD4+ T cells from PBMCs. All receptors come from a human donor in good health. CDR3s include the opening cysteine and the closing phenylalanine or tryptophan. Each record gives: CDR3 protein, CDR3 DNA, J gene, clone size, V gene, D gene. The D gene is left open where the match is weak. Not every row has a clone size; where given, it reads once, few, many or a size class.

cdr3_aa: CASSPNDRAGETQYF
cdr3_nt: TGTGCCAGCAGTCCCAATGACAGGGCGGGAGAGACCCAGTACTTC
j_call: TRBJ2-5
clone_size: .
v_call: TRBV2
d_call: TRBD1

cdr3_aa: CASSVGQGAGEQYF
cdr3_nt: TGTGCCAGCAGCGTGGGACAGGGGGCCGGCGAGCAGTACTTC
j_call: TRBJ2-7
clone_size: few
v_call: TRBV9
d_call: TRBD1

cdr3_aa: CAWRLEGTAAIINYGYTF
cdr3_nt: TGTGCCTGGAGACTTGAAGGGACAGCCGCGATAATCAACTATGGCTACACCTTC
j_call: TRBJ1-2
clone_size: .
v_call: TRBV30
d_call: TRBD1

cdr3_aa: CSVELGTYEQYF
cdr3_nt: TGCAGCGTTGAGTTAGGTACCTACGAGCAGTACTTC
j_call: TRBJ2-7
clone_size: .
v_call: TRBV29-1
d_call: .

cdr3_aa: CASSQVTMREKLFF
cdr3_nt: TGCGCCAGCAGCCAAGTGACTATGAGGGAAAAACTGTTTTTT
j_call: TRBJ1-4
clone_size: .
v_call: TRBV4-1
d_call: .

cdr3_aa: CASKETALNTEAFF
cdr3_nt: TGTGCCAGCAAAGAGACAGCTTTGAACACTGAAGCTTTCTTT
j_call: TRBJ1-1
clone_size: once
v_call: TRBV6-4
d_call: .

cdr3_aa: CSATTGTNQPQHF
cdr3_nt: TGCAGTGCTACCACGGGTACCAATCAGCCCCAGCATTTT
j_call: TRBJ1-5
clone_size: .
v_call: TRBV20-1
d_call: .

cdr3_aa: CASRGVASGANVLTF
cdr3_nt: TGCGCCAGCAGAGGGGTTGCGTCTGGGGCCAACGTCCTGACTTTC
j_call: TRBJ2-6
clone_size: .
v_call: TRBV5-1
d_call: .

cdr3_aa: CASRGEMDSYEQYF
cdr3_nt: TGTGCCAGCAGAGGAGAGATGGACTCCTACGAGCAGTACTTC
j_call: TRBJ2-7
clone_size: .
v_call: TRBV2
d_call: .

cdr3_aa: CAISESSEFEQYF
cdr3_nt: TGTGCCATCAGTGAGTCGAGTGAGTTCGAGCAGTACTTC
j_call: TRBJ2-7
clone_size: .
v_call: TRBV10-3
d_call: .

cdr3_aa: CASAVNRPLDVLTF
cdr3_nt: TGTGCTAGTGCCGTCAACAGGCCCCTCGACGTCCTGACTTTC
j_call: TRBJ2-6
clone_size: .
v_call: TRBV12-5
d_call: .

cdr3_aa: CASSPGTASYEQYF
cdr3_nt: TGTGCCAGCAGCCCAGGGACTGCCTCCTACGAGCAGTACTTC
j_call: TRBJ2-7
clone_size: .
v_call: TRBV3-1
d_call: .

cdr3_aa: CASSQDSQRTEAFF
cdr3_nt: TGTGCCAGCAGCCAAGATTCGCAAAGAACTGAAGCTTTCTTT
j_call: TRBJ1-1
clone_size: .
v_call: TRBV14
d_call: .

cdr3_aa: CASSFRQGRLGAEAFF
cdr3_nt: TGTGCCAGCAGCTTCCGACAGGGAAGGCTGGGGGCTGAAGCTTTCTTT
j_call: TRBJ1-1
clone_size: .
v_call: TRBV3-1
d_call: TRBD1

cdr3_aa: CASTLGLRQETQYF
cdr3_nt: TGTGCCAGCACCCTGGGGCTTCGACAAGAGACCCAGTACTTC
j_call: TRBJ2-5
clone_size: .
v_call: TRBV12-3/TRBV12-4
d_call: .

cdr3_aa: CASSRLQGGTDTQYF
cdr3_nt: TGTGCCAGCAGCAGACTCCAGGGCGGCACAGATACGCAGTATTTT
j_call: TRBJ2-3
clone_size: .
v_call: TRBV25-1
d_call: .

cdr3_aa: CASRQGQGGTEAFF
cdr3_nt: TGTGCCAGCAGGCAGGGACAGGGAGGCACTGAAGCTTTCTTT
j_call: TRBJ1-1
clone_size: .
v_call: TRBV5-4
d_call: TRBD1

cdr3_aa: CSVDTGPSPGQYF
cdr3_nt: TGCAGCGTTGACACAGGGCCCTCTCCTGGGCAGTACTTC
j_call: TRBJ2-7
clone_size: .
v_call: TRBV29-1
d_call: .

cdr3_aa: CASSLEGRAGGNVLTF
cdr3_nt: TGCGCCAGCAGCTTGGAAGGGCGCGCAGGGGGCAACGTCCTGACTTTC
j_call: TRBJ2-6
clone_size: .
v_call: TRBV5-1
d_call: TRBD1

cdr3_aa: CASTPKPRGQGNTEAFF
cdr3_nt: TGTGCCAGTACCCCAAAACCGAGGGGACAAGGGAACACTGAAGCTTTCTTT
j_call: TRBJ1-1
clone_size: once
v_call: TRBV19
d_call: .

cdr3_aa: CAISAIGLAGVVEQFF
cdr3_nt: TGTGCCATCAGTGCCATCGGACTAGCGGGAGTGGTTGAGCAGTTCTTC
j_call: TRBJ2-1
clone_size: .
v_call: TRBV10-3
d_call: TRBD2

cdr3_aa: CASSRDTTYEQYF
cdr3_nt: TGTGCCAGCAGTCGGGACACAACCTACGAGCAGTACTTC
j_call: TRBJ2-7
clone_size: .
v_call: TRBV25-1
d_call: .

cdr3_aa: CASSQVRGPRNQPQHF
cdr3_nt: TGCGCCAGCAGCCAAGTCCGAGGGCCAAGAAATCAGCCCCAGCATTTT
j_call: TRBJ1-5
clone_size: .
v_call: TRBV4-1
d_call: .

cdr3_aa: CASSQLIVPNQPQHF
cdr3_nt: TGCGCCAGCAGCCAATTGATCGTACCCAATCAGCCCCAGCATTTT
j_call: TRBJ1-5
clone_size: .
v_call: TRBV4-1
d_call: .

cdr3_aa: CASSILQGNTEAFF
cdr3_nt: TGTGCCAGTAGTATCCTACAGGGGAACACTGAAGCTTTCTTT
j_call: TRBJ1-1
clone_size: few
v_call: TRBV19
d_call: .

cdr3_aa: CASTDRRRGQPQHF
cdr3_nt: TGTGCCAGCACTGACAGACGGAGAGGCCAGCCCCAGCATTTT
j_call: TRBJ1-5
clone_size: .
v_call: TRBV12-3/TRBV12-4
d_call: .

cdr3_aa: CSVGPGGEKLFF
cdr3_nt: TGCAGCGTTGGACCGGGTGGTGAAAAACTGTTTTTT
j_call: TRBJ1-4
clone_size: once
v_call: TRBV29-1
d_call: .

cdr3_aa: CASSPLTGQGAMAGNTIYF
cdr3_nt: TGTGCCAGCTCACCACTAACAGGACAGGGGGCGATGGCTGGAAACACCATATATTTT
j_call: TRBJ1-3
clone_size: .
v_call: TRBV18
d_call: TRBD1

cdr3_aa: CASSADTQETQYF
cdr3_nt: TGTGCCAGCAGTGCGGACACACAAGAGACCCAGTACTTC
j_call: TRBJ2-5
clone_size: .
v_call: TRBV6-1
d_call: .

cdr3_aa: CASSPGTGRNEQYF
cdr3_nt: TGTGCCAGCTCACCAGGGACAGGGAGGAACGAGCAGTACTTC
j_call: TRBJ2-7
clone_size: .
v_call: TRBV18
d_call: TRBD1

cdr3_aa: CASSYSGGRYEQYF
cdr3_nt: TGTGCCAGCAGTTACTCCGGGGGCCGCTACGAGCAGTACTTC
j_call: TRBJ2-7
clone_size: .
v_call: TRBV6-2/TRBV6-3
d_call: .